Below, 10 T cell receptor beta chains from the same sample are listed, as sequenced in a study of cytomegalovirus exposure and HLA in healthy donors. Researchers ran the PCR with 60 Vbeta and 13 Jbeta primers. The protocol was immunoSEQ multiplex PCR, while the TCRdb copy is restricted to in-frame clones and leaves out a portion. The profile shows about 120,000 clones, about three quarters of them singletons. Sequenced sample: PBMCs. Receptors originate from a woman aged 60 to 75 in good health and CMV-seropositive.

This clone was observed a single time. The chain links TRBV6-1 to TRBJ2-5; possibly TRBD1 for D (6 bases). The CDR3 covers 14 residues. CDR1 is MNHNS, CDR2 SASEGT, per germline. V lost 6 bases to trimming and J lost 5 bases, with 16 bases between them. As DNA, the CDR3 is TGTGCCAGCAGGGTATGGGGACAAGGGGAGACCCAGTACTTC. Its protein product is CASRVWGQGETQYF.

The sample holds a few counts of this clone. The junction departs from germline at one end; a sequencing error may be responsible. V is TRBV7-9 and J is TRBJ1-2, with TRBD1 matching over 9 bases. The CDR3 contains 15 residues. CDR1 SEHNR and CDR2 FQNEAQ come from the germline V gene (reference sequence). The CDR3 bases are TGTGCCAGCAGTTTAGGGACAGGGATCCACTATGGCTACACCTTC. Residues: CASSLGTGIHYGYTF. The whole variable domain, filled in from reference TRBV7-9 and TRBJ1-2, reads DTGVSQNPRHKITKRGQNVTFRCDPISEHNRLYWYRQTLGQGPEFLTYFQNEAQLEKSRLLSDRFSAERPKGSFSTLEIQRTEQGDSAMYLCASSLGTGIHYGYTFGSGTRLTVV.

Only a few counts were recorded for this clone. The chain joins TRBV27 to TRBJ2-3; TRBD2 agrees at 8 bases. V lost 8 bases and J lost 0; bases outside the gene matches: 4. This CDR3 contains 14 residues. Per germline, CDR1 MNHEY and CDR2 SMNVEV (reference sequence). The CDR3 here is CASRAGVSTDTQYF. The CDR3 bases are TGTGCCAGCCGAGCGGGAGTGAGCACAGATACGCAGTATTTT.

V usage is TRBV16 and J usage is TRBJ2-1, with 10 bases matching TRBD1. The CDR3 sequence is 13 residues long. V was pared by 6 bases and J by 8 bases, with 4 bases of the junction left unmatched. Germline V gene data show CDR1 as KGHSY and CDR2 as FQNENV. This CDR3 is CASRRTGGHEQFF. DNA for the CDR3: TGTGCCAGCAGAAGGACAGGGGGACATGAGCAGTTCTTC.

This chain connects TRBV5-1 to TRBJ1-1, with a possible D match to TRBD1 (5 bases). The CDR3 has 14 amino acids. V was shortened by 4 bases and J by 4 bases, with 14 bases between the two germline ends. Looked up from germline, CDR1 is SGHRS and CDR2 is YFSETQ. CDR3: CASSPDVGGTEAFF. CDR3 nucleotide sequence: TGCGCCAGCAGCCCGGATGTCGGGGGCACTGAAGCTTTCTTT.

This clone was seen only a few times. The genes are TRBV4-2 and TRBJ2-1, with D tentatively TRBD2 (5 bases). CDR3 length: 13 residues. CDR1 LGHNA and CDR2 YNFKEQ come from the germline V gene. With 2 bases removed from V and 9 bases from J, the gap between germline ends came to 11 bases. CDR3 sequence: CASSQPPAGEQFF. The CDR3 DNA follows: TGTGCCAGCAGCCAACCCCCTGCGGGTGAGCAGTTCTTC.

The CDR3 here is CASTTGVYNEQFF. CDR3 nucleotide sequence: TGTGCCAGCACGACAGGGGTATACAATGAGCAGTTCTTC. The gene calls are TRBV28 and TRBJ2-1; the match to TRBD1 covers 8 bases. This CDR3 has 13 residues. Germline V CDR1 and CDR2: MDHEN, SYDVKM. Unmatched junction bases numbered 3, after V lost 7 bases and J lost 4 bases. Together with reference TRBV28 and TRBJ2-1, the CDR3 gives the full variable domain: DVKVTQSSRYLVKRTGEKVFLECVQDMDHENMFWYRQDPGLGLRLIYFSYDVKMKEKGDIPEGYSVSREKKERFSLILESASTNQTSMYLCASTTGVYNEQFFGPGTRLTVL.

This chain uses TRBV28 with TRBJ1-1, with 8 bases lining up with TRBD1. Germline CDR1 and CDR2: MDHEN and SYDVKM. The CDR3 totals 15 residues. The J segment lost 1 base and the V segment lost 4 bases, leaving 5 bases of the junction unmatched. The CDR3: CASSSTGAGNTEAFF. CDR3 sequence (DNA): TGTGCCAGCAGTTCGACAGGGGCTGGGAACACTGAAGCTTTCTTT.

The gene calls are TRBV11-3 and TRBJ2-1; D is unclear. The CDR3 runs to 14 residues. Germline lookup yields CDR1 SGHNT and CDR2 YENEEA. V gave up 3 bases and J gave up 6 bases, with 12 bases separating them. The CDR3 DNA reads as TGTGCCAGCAGCTTTAGTTTATTAATCAATGAGCAGTTCTTC. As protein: CASSFSLLINEQFF.

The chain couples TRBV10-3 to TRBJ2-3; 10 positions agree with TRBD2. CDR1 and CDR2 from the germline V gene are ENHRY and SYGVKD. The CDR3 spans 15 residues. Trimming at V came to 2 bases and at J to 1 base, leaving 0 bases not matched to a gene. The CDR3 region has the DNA TGTGCCATCAGTGAGCTAGCGGGAGGCACAGATACGCAGTATTTT. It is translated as CAISELAGGTDTQYF.